These 21 T cell receptor beta chains originate from one sample sequenced in a study of Ad26.COV2.S vaccination and SARS-CoV-2 variants. Generated by immunoSEQ multiplex PCR, the TCRdb table keeps only in-frame clones and is missing some. Seen here are about 350,000 clones, around 89% observed once, and the top ten hold 6.4%. Indicated treatment: around 19 received Ad26.COV2.S at low or high dose, single or two shots; roughly five received placebo; per-sample allocation not given. Repertoires come from day 63 after the first vaccine or placebo injection. Here the sequenced sample was peripheral blood, taken in a trial of Ad26.COV2.S vaccine versus placebo. The receptor set was obtained from a person aged 18-60 years who received the Ad26.COV2.S COVID-19 vaccine or a placebo.

The chain couples TRBV27 to TRBJ2-7; tentatively, D is TRBD2 (6 bases). V was shortened by 6 bases and J by 0 bases, with 12 bases between the two germline ends. This CDR3 comprises 14 residues. Germline V gene data show CDR1 as MNHEY and CDR2 as SMNVEV (reference sequence). CDR3 protein: CASSLGGSSYEQYF. The CDR3 DNA follows: TGTGCCAGCAGCTTGGGGGGAAGCTCCTACGAGCAGTACTTC.

This chain connects TRBV11-2 to TRBJ2-5; D is uncertain. The germline V gene encodes CDR1 SGHAT and CDR2 FQNNGV. The germline V and J ends were trimmed by 1 base and 0 bases, with 6 bases remaining between them. The CDR3 has 14 amino acids. The CDR3 region is CASSLAGYQETQYF. The CDR3 nucleotides read TGTGCCAGCAGCTTAGCTGGCTACCAAGAGACCCAGTACTTC.

This clone has a handful of counts. V usage is TRBV6-6 and J usage is TRBJ1-1; D is uncertain. The CDR3 spans 15 residues. V lost 0 bases and J lost 3, with 11 bases in between. In germline, CDR1 is MNHNY, CDR2 SVGAGI (reference sequence). CDR3 coding DNA: TGTGCCAGCAGTTACTCGACGGTTCTTTACACTGAAGCTTTCTTT. It yields the protein CASSYSTVLYTEAFF.

The gene calls are TRBV9 and TRBJ2-1; D remains ambiguous. CDR1 and CDR2 from the germline V gene are SGDLS and YYNGEE. There are 13 residues in the CDR3. The V and J ends lost 3 bases and 0 bases respectively, with 4 bases between them. The CDR3 nucleotides read TGTGCCAGCAGCGAAAGCTCCTACAATGAGCAGTTCTTC. Amino acid sequence: CASSESSYNEQFF.

The rearrangement uses TRBV5-8 and TRBJ1-3; D call uncertain. Trimming took off 1 base at V and 0 bases at J, with 5 bases between the two ends. Germline assignment: CDR1 SGHTS and CDR2 YDEGEE. The CDR3 has 14 amino acids. The chain's CDR3 is CASSLRSSGNTIYF. DNA of the CDR3: TGTGCCAGCAGCTTGCGGAGCTCTGGAAACACCATATATTTT.

The chain employs TRBV4-3 and TRBJ1-1; 10 nucleotides align to TRBD1. Germline values: CDR1 LGHNA, CDR2 YSLEER. The ends lost 1 base at V and 6 bases at J; junction bases unmatched: 8. The CDR3 is 16 amino acids. The CDR3 bases are TGCGCCAGCAGCCAAGCACCCGGGACAGGGGCGGCTGAAGCTTTCTTT. Encoded protein: CASSQAPGTGAAEAFF.

This clone was detected only a few times. The gene calls are TRBV6-4 and TRBJ2-3; 11 nucleotides align to TRBD2. CDR1 and CDR2 (germline): MRHNA, SNTAGT. This CDR3 has 15 residues. V dropped 4 bases and J dropped 2; count of bases not matched to a gene: 2. CDR3: CASSVSGGATDTQYF. For the CDR3, the DNA is TGTGCCAGCAGTGTTAGCGGGGGGGCCACAGATACGCAGTATTTT.

The J gene is TRBJ2-3, the V gene TRBV19; D possibly matches TRBD1 or TRBD2 (5 bases each). V lost 1 base, J lost 1 base, and 9 bases lay in between. Germline CDR1 reads LNHDA; CDR2 reads SQIVND (reference sequence). This CDR3 has 15 amino acids. CDR3 region: CASSIGGTGTDTQYF. CDR3 nucleotides: TGTGCCAGTAGTATAGGGGGGACGGGCACAGATACGCAGTATTTT.

The chain carries TRBV9 and TRBJ2-7; a possible D gene is TRBD1 (6 bases). Trimming cost V 0 bases and J 7 bases, with 14 bases left between them. Germline V gene sequence: CDR1 SGDLS, CDR2 YYNGEE. The CDR3 runs to 14 residues. This CDR3 is CASSVARGSGEQYF. In nucleotides, the CDR3 is TGTGCCAGCAGCGTAGCCAGGGGCTCGGGGGAGCAGTACTTC.

The chain couples TRBV7-9 to TRBJ2-1; maybe TRBD2 (6 bases). Trimming stripped 2 bases from V and 0 bases from J, with 14 bases between. The CDR3 runs to 17 residues. Germline CDR1 is SEHNR and CDR2 is FQNEAQ (reference sequence). The CDR3 nucleotides are TGTGCCAGCAGCTTAAGGCCCGGGAGATTCTCCTACAATGAGCAGTTCTTC. Its translation: CASSLRPGRFSYNEQFF.

This clone was counted once. The genes are TRBV28 and TRBJ2-7; D is perhaps TRBD2 (7 bases). The germline V gene encodes CDR1 MDHEN and CDR2 SYDVKM. The V gene lost 8 bases and the J gene lost 4 bases, with 15 bases spanning the gap. The CDR3 is 13 amino acids. CDR3 coding DNA: TGTGCCAGCGGGGGGGACATTTGGTACGAGCAGTACTTC. The encoded protein is CASGGDIWYEQYF.

V gene TRBV20-1 combines with J gene TRBJ1-2, with D hard to call. The CDR3 extends over 15 amino acids. The V end lost 4 bases, the J end lost 4 bases, and 19 bases lay between the germline ends. Germline-derived CDR1 and CDR2 are DFQATT and SNEGSKA (reference sequence). The DNA for the CDR3 is TGCAGTGCTACTGACGCTCAATCTAAAACCTATGGCTACACCTTC. Translating gives CSATDAQSKTYGYTF.

The chain combines TRBV19 with TRBJ2-7; D gene unclear. CDR1 and CDR2 (germline): LNHDA, SQIVND (reference sequence). V shed 3 bases and J shed 12 bases, with 6 bases lying between them. The CDR3 contains 9 residues. CDR3: CASSILGYF. The DNA of the CDR3 is TGTGCCAGTAGTATTCTAGGGTACTTC.

The genes are TRBV28 and TRBJ1-2; 9 nucleotides match TRBD1. This CDR3 region has 18 residues. Germline CDR1 MDHEN, CDR2 SYDVKM. Unmatched junction bases numbered 14, after V lost 5 bases and J lost 1 base. CDR3: CASSPYSGTGIGNYGYTF. CDR3 DNA sequence: TGTGCCAGCAGTCCCTATTCTGGGACAGGGATTGGTAACTATGGCTACACCTTC.

This chain links TRBV28 with TRBJ2-2; D is unclear. The CDR3 contains 12 residues. Per germline, CDR1 MDHEN and CDR2 SYDVKM. Trimming took 5 bases from V and 4 from J, leaving 5 bases between them. DNA of the CDR3: TGTGCCAGCAGTATGAGCACCGGGGAGCTGTTTTTT. The encoded protein is CASSMSTGELFF.

This clone was seen only once. Distinct nucleotide sequences in the sample also encode this CDR3. The chain links TRBV20-1 to TRBJ2-3; D ambiguous. The CDR3 has 11 residues. V gave up 3 bases and J gave up 4 bases, with 5 bases separating them. Germline CDR1 is DFQATT and CDR2 is SNEGSKA (reference sequence). The CDR3 spells CSARWADTQYF. In DNA, the CDR3 is TGCAGTGCTAGGTGGGCAGATACGCAGTATTTT.

V is TRBV19 and J is TRBJ2-7; TRBD1 matches 7 bases. Germline V gene data show CDR1 as LNHDA and CDR2 as SQIVND (reference sequence). This CDR3 has 15 residues. V dropped 5 bases and J dropped 4; count of bases not matched to a gene: 11. The CDR3: CASSLRQGMAYEQYF. In nucleotides, the CDR3 is TGTGCCAGTAGTCTGCGACAGGGAATGGCTTACGAGCAGTACTTC.

This chain uses TRBV5-1 with TRBJ1-6, with TRBD1 as a possible D gene (5 bases). The CDR3 length is 16 residues. The germline V gene has CDR1 SGHRS and CDR2 YFSETQ. Trimming pared 4 bases from V and 6 bases from J, leaving 17 bases between. In DNA, the CDR3 is TGCGCCAGCAGCCCGCAGGGTGGATTAACTAATTCACCCCTCCACTTT. Translated, it gives CASSPQGGLTNSPLHF. Complete variable domain (other parts from reference TRBV5-1 and TRBJ1-6): KAGVTQTPRYLIKTRGQQVTLSCSPISGHRSVSWYQQTPGQGLQFLFEYFSETQRNKGNFPGRFSGRQFSNSRSEMNVSTLELGDSALYLCASSPQGGLTNSPLHFGNGTRLTVT.

V is TRBV27 and J is TRBJ1-4, with D hard to call. Germline CDR1 is MNHEY and CDR2 is SMNVEV (reference sequence). CDR3 length equals 14 residues. The V end was cut by 7 bases, the J end by 3 bases, with 12 bases between. Here the CDR3 DNA reads TGTGCCAGCACCCCAGGCGGAGCTAATGAAAAACTGTTTTTT. It yields the protein CASTPGGANEKLFF.

This clone has more than one count but fewer than ten. The gene calls are TRBV19 and TRBJ1-6; D gene uncertain. The CDR3 spans 11 residues. The germline V and J ends were trimmed by 8 bases and 8 bases, with 7 bases remaining between them. The germline V gene has CDR1 LNHDA and CDR2 SQIVND (reference sequence). This CDR3 is CASRIDSPLHF. The CDR3 DNA sequence: TGTGCCAGTCGGATCGATTCACCCCTCCACTTT.

The chain recombines TRBV7-2 with TRBJ2-4; the D gene is possibly TRBD1 (5 bases). The germline V and J ends were trimmed by 6 bases and 0 bases, with 12 bases remaining between them. The CDR3 totals 15 residues. Per the germline V gene, CDR1 is SGHTA and CDR2 is FQGNSA. The CDR3 here is CASSTGRVAKNIQYF. The CDR3 nucleotides are TGTGCCAGCAGTACAGGACGGGTAGCCAAAAACATTCAGTACTTC.